These 29 T cell receptor beta chains originate from one sample sequenced in a study of shared clonotypes between healthy human individuals. The protocol was immunoSEQ multiplex PCR, while the TCRdb copy is restricted to in-frame clones and leaves out a portion. The table shows some 2 million clones, with roughly 94% occurring only once. The sequenced sample consisted of naive CD4+ T cells sorted from blood. The subset was: CD45RA+ positively selected. The receptors here all came from a man younger than 35 in good health.

The gene calls are TRBV6-6 and TRBJ1-2, with 7 bases matching TRBD1. This CDR3 spans 13 amino acids. The V and J ends lost 4 bases and 8 bases, in that order; junction bases with no gene match: 7. From germline, CDR1 is MNHNY and CDR2 SVGAGI (reference sequence). This chain's CDR3 is CASSSRQGDGYTF. CDR3 DNA sequence: TGTGCCAGCAGTTCCCGACAGGGAGACGGCTACACCTTC.

The rearrangement uses TRBV2 and TRBJ1-1, with a weak D call TRBD1 (6 bases). CDR1 and CDR2 (germline): SNHLY, FYNNEI. Trimming left V 3 bases short and J 6 bases short, with 11 bases between. The CDR3 length is 13 residues. The CDR3 here is CASSDGDIPEAFF. In nucleotides, the CDR3 is TGTGCCAGCAGTGACGGGGACATCCCTGAAGCTTTCTTT.

The chain links TRBV6-1 to TRBJ1-1; 7 bases line up with TRBD1. This CDR3 comprises 14 residues. Trimming cost V 6 bases and J 4 bases; bases outside gene matches: 8. CDR1 and CDR2 (germline): MNHNS, SASEGT. The CDR3 nucleotides are TGTGCCAGCAGCCCTAGACAGGGCGTCACTGAAGCTTTCTTT. This encodes CASSPRQGVTEAFF.

The gene calls are TRBV19 and TRBJ1-5; TRBD1 is a possible D gene (6 bases). V gave up 11 bases and J gave up 2 bases, with 10 bases separating them. Germline values: CDR1 LNHDA, CDR2 SQIVND (reference sequence). The CDR3 is made up of 12 amino acids. The CDR3 sequence is CARRGRNQPQHF. The CDR3 DNA is TGTGCCCGACGGGGGCGCAATCAGCCCCAGCATTTT.

This clone turned up a few times. The J gene is TRBJ2-2, the V gene TRBV19; D unresolved. Germline CDR1 LNHDA, CDR2 SQIVND (reference sequence). V lost 3 bases and J 7 bases, leaving 3 bases between the germline ends. The CDR3 runs 11 residues. CDR3 coding DNA: TGTGCCAGTAGTATTGGCGGGGAGCTGTTTTTT. As protein: CASSIGGELFF.

The chain uses TRBV18 and TRBJ2-2; 8 nucleotides line up with TRBD1. This CDR3 is built from 14 residues. V was clipped by 5 bases and J by 3 bases; unmatched bases: 2. CDR1 KGHSH and CDR2 LQKENI come from the germline V gene. The CDR3 sequence: CASSGQGDTGELFF. The CDR3 nucleotides are TGTGCCAGCTCAGGACAGGGAGACACCGGGGAGCTGTTTTTT. Combining the CDR3 with reference TRBV18 and TRBJ2-2 gives the whole variable domain NAGVMQNPRHLVRRRGQEARLRCSPMKGHSHVYWYRQLPEEGLKFMVYLQKENIIDESGMPKERFSAEFPKEGPSILRIQQVVRGDSAAYFCASSGQGDTGELFFGEGSRLTVL.

J is TRBJ1-1 and V is TRBV2; D uncertain. CDR3 size: 13 residues. Germline CDR1 SNHLY, CDR2 FYNNEI. Trimming took off 1 base at V and 10 bases at J, with 13 bases between the two ends. CDR3 bases: TGTGCCAGCAGTGAAGAATCCCCAATTGGAGCTTTCTTT. Translated: CASSEESPIGAFF.

The chain has TRBV13 and TRBJ2-2, with D tentatively TRBD2 (6 bases). The CDR3 has 15 amino acids. CDR1 is PRHDT and CDR2 is FYEKMQ in the germline V gene (reference sequence). The ends were cut back, 3 bases at V and 1 base at J, with 9 bases in the middle. CDR3 DNA: TGTGCCAGCAGCTTTAGCGGAAAGAACACCGGGGAGCTGTTTTTT. It codes for CASSFSGKNTGELFF.

V usage is TRBV5-1 and J usage is TRBJ2-1; 9 bases line up with TRBD1. The trim removed 4 bases at V and 6 bases at J, leaving 8 bases unmatched. Germline CDR1 and CDR2: SGHRS and YFSETQ. This CDR3 contains 15 residues. CDR3 bases: TGCGCCAGCAGCCGTACAGGGGGCGCCGGCAATGAGCAGTTCTTC. Protein sequence: CASSRTGGAGNEQFF.

CDR3 DNA sequence: TGTGCCAGCAGCTCGGGACTAGCGGGAGGGCCCTCGGCCAAAAACATTCAGTACTTC. It yields the protein CASSSGLAGGPSAKNIQYF. The chain carries TRBV13 and TRBJ2-4, with 16 positions matching TRBD2. The V gene end was trimmed by 4 bases and the J gene end by 1 base; junction bases not matched to a gene: 7. The V gene's germline CDR1 is PRHDT and CDR2 FYEKMQ (reference sequence). The CDR3 has 19 amino acids.

For this clone: This specimen includes other DNA sequences encoding the same CDR3. CDR3 protein: CASSLARQNYGYTF. CDR3 sequence (DNA): TGTGCCAGCAGCTTAGCGCGGCAGAACTATGGCTACACCTTC. V is TRBV7-2 and J is TRBJ1-2, with D uncertain. This CDR3 is 14 amino acids long. Trimming left V 0 bases short and J 2 bases short, with 7 bases between. Per the germline V gene, CDR1 is SGHTA and CDR2 is FQGNSA.

CDR3 loop: CSVVGRESHGELFF. CDR3 DNA sequence: TGCAGCGTTGTTGGCAGGGAGAGTCACGGGGAGCTGTTTTTT. This chain connects TRBV29-1 to TRBJ2-2; either TRBD1 or TRBD2 may fit D (5 bases each). Between the trimmed V and J ends, which lost 4 bases and 7 bases, there was a span of 16 bases. This CDR3 is 14 amino acids long. Germline CDR1 SQVTM, CDR2 ANQGSEA.

The chain employs TRBV7-9 and TRBJ1-2; D possibly corresponds to TRBD1 (5 bases). V lost 3 bases and J lost 7, with 15 bases in between. CDR1 SEHNR and CDR2 FQNEAQ come from the germline V gene (reference sequence). This CDR3 is built from 14 residues. CDR3: CASSLSIGEGGYTF. Written as DNA, the CDR3 is TGTGCCAGCAGCTTGTCGATAGGGGAGGGTGGCTACACCTTC. Drawing the rest from reference TRBV7-9 and TRBJ1-2, the complete variable domain is DTGVSQNPRHKITKRGQNVTFRCDPISEHNRLYWYRQTLGQGPEFLTYFQNEAQLEKSRLLSDRFSAERPKGSFSTLEIQRTEQGDSAMYLCASSLSIGEGGYTFGSGTRLTVV.

This chain links TRBV27 with TRBJ2-7; 9 bases agree with TRBD2. The CDR3 totals 15 residues. CDR1 and CDR2 from the germline V gene are MNHEY and SMNVEV (reference sequence). V lost 6 bases to trimming and J lost 2 bases; unmatched junction nucleotides: 8. CDR3 nucleotide sequence: TGTGCCAGCAGCTCACCGGGACTAGCAACCTACGAGCAGTACTTC. This gives the protein CASSSPGLATYEQYF.

The V and J genes are TRBV6-1 and TRBJ2-3; D is uncertain. CDR1 is MNHNS, CDR2 SASEGT, per germline. CDR3 size: 15 residues. V gave up 1 base and J gave up 2 bases, with 10 bases separating them. The CDR3 loop reads CASSEEPSFTDTQYF. The CDR3 DNA reads as TGTGCCAGCAGTGAAGAACCCTCATTCACAGATACGCAGTATTTT.

For this clone: Other DNA sequences of this sample code for an identical CDR3. V and J are TRBV2 and TRBJ2-7; D gene unclear. V lost 6 bases to trimming and J lost 2 bases, with 5 bases between them. The CDR3 extends over 11 amino acids. CDR1 is SNHLY, CDR2 FYNNEI, per germline. The CDR3 DNA follows: TGTGCCAGCAGGCAGACCTACGAGCAGTACTTC. This sequence encodes CASRQTYEQYF.

The J gene is TRBJ1-2, the V gene TRBV30, with TRBD1 identical over 7 bases. V lost 4 bases and J lost 4; bases outside the gene matches: 12. The CDR3 runs to 15 residues. Germline V lookup: CDR1 GTSNPN, CDR2 SVGIG (reference sequence). This CDR3 is CAWNTGEPAFYGYTF. The DNA for the CDR3 is TGTGCCTGGAACACAGGGGAACCCGCATTCTATGGCTACACCTTC.

The V and J genes are TRBV11-2 and TRBJ1-1, with D possibly matching TRBD1 (5 bases). V dropped 2 bases and J dropped 4 bases, with 11 bases sitting between them. Germline V CDR1 and CDR2: SGHAT, FQNNGV. The CDR3 extends over 14 amino acids. CDR3 sequence: CASSLTPGTTEAFF. The CDR3 DNA follows: TGTGCCAGCAGCTTAACCCCAGGGACCACTGAAGCTTTCTTT.

In its sample, this clone was seen once. This chain joins TRBV6-6 and TRBJ1-1; 7 nucleotides align to TRBD1. Germline values: CDR1 MNHNY, CDR2 SVGAGI (reference sequence). V lost 7 bases and J lost 5; bases outside the gene matches: 7. The CDR3 spans 13 residues. The CDR3 region has the DNA TGTGCCAGCACTGCGGCAGGGGGGACTGAAGCTTTCTTT. This translates into CASTAAGGTEAFF.

This rearrangement joins TRBV25-1 to TRBJ2-2; D unclear. V was pared by 3 bases and J by 6 bases, with 5 bases between. The CDR3 runs 12 residues. CDR1 MGHDK and CDR2 SYGVNS come from the germline V gene. The CDR3 loop reads CASSDFPGELFF. Written as DNA, the CDR3 is TGTGCCAGCAGTGATTTCCCCGGGGAGCTGTTTTTT.

This clone was detected only once. The CDR3 coding sequence is TGTGCCAGCAGCCTCTCGACAGGGGGCAAAGAGACCCAGTACTTC. This encodes CASSLSTGGKETQYF. V gene TRBV7-2 combines with J gene TRBJ2-5; 10 bases fit TRBD1. This CDR3 is 15 amino acids long. V dropped 5 bases and J dropped 3; count of bases not matched to a gene: 6. Looked up from germline, CDR1 is SGHTA and CDR2 is FQGNSA.

This rearrangement joins TRBV28 to TRBJ2-7, with D unclear. Germline V CDR1 and CDR2: MDHEN, SYDVKM. V was clipped by 6 bases and J by 2 bases, with 11 bases between them. The CDR3 runs 13 residues. CDR3 nucleotide sequence: TGTGCCAGCAGCATTGATGGCCCCTACGAGCAGTACTTC. Translated: CASSIDGPYEQYF.

The chain combines TRBV28 with TRBJ2-7; D remains unclear. There are 11 residues in the CDR3. V lost 8 bases, J lost 2 bases, and 7 bases lay in between. CDR1 MDHEN and CDR2 SYDVKM come from the germline V gene. CDR3 sequence: CASASPYEQYF. CDR3 coding DNA: TGTGCCAGCGCCTCGCCCTACGAGCAGTACTTC.

This clone was detected once. This chain links TRBV18 with TRBJ2-4; D ambiguous. The V gene's germline CDR1 is KGHSH and CDR2 LQKENI. The CDR3 is made up of 13 amino acids. Between the trimmed V and J ends, which lost 4 bases and 1 base, there was a span of 5 bases. This CDR3 is CASSQVAKNIQYF. The CDR3 nucleotides are TGTGCCAGCTCACAAGTCGCCAAAAACATTCAGTACTTC.

The rearrangement links TRBV28 to TRBJ2-3, with 7 nucleotides matching TRBD1. With V trimmed by 6 bases and J by 5 bases, 17 bases remained unmatched. This CDR3 is 17 amino acids long. CDR1 is MDHEN and CDR2 is SYDVKM in the germline V gene. CDR3: CASSPMQDRPFRDTQYF. The CDR3 DNA reads TGTGCCAGCAGCCCCATGCAGGACAGGCCGTTCAGAGATACGCAGTATTTT.

This chain joins TRBV27 and TRBJ2-3, with 8 bases identical to TRBD1. The trim removed 8 bases at V and 2 bases at J, leaving 6 bases unmatched. The CDR3 has 14 amino acids. Germline CDR1 MNHEY, CDR2 SMNVEV (reference sequence). The CDR3 protein is CASARGQITDTQYF. The CDR3 DNA reads TGTGCCAGCGCCAGGGGGCAGATCACAGATACGCAGTATTTT.

The chain carries TRBV2 and TRBJ2-5, with D unclear. Trimming stripped 4 bases from V and 5 bases from J, with 5 bases between. This CDR3 is built from 11 residues. Per the germline V gene, CDR1 is SNHLY and CDR2 is FYNNEI. The CDR3 nucleotides read TGTGCCAGCAGTGTTACGGAGACCCAGTACTTC. Translated: CASSVTETQYF.

The chain is built from TRBV5-1 and TRBJ2-3; TRBD2 is a possible D gene (6 bases). This CDR3 region has 15 residues. From germline, CDR1 is SGHRS and CDR2 YFSETQ. V lost 0 bases and J lost 4, with 12 bases in between. The CDR3 DNA sequence: TGCGCCAGCAGCTTGGCAACTAGCAGGGCAGATACGCAGTATTTT. This translates into CASSLATSRADTQYF.

The gene calls are TRBV7-8 and TRBJ1-1, with D perhaps matching TRBD1 (6 bases). The germline V gene has CDR1 SGHVS and CDR2 FQNEAQ. Trimming left V 1 base short and J 6 bases short, with 9 bases between. The CDR3 spans 13 residues. The DNA of the CDR3 is TGTGCCAGCAGCTTAGACAGGGCCCCTGAAGCTTTCTTT. Translated: CASSLDRAPEAFF. Full variable domain (outside the CDR3, taken from reference TRBV7-8 and TRBJ1-1): GAGVSQSPRYKVAKRGQDVALRCDPISGHVSLFWYQQALGQGPEFLTYFQNEAQLDKSGLPSDRFFAERPEGSVSTLKIQRTQQEDSAVYLCASSLDRAPEAFFGQGTRLTVV.